The next 27 T cell receptor beta chains were all read from a single sample in a study of T-cell reconstitution after alpha-beta-depleted transplantation in children. Unique molecular identifiers were built into the TCRbeta library. MiXCR, run by TCRdb on the PCR reads, gives a single entry per CDR3 protein. The table lists over 150,000 distinct CDR3 sequences, approximately 6.3% of them singletons. The source was PBMCs, collected before TCRalphabeta/CD19-depleted stem cell transplant. The receptors were sampled from a boy aged 2 to 10 with acute lymphoblastic leukemia, due to receive a stem cell transplant.

Comment on this clonotype: A read error is possible here, since a much larger clone lies one base away. V usage is TRBV5-4 and J usage is TRBJ1-1; TRBD1 might be the D (6 bases). CDR3 length equals 15 residues. V shed 3 bases and J shed 6 bases, with 18 bases lying between them. Per the germline V gene, CDR1 is SGHNT and CDR2 is YYREEE (reference sequence). CDR3 DNA: TGTGCCAGCAGCTCGGGGGCAGGAGTTAGCGCTGAAGCTTTCTTT. This gives the protein CASSSGAGVSAEAFF.

In this sample, this clonotype turned up a few times. The chain joins TRBV3-1 to TRBJ2-7, with TRBD1 as a possible D gene (6 bases). Trimming removed 3 bases at V and 0 bases at J, with 18 bases between. This CDR3 is 17 amino acids long. Germline V gene lookup returns CDR1 LGHDT and CDR2 YNNKEL (reference sequence). CDR3 coding DNA: TGTGCCAGCAGCCATGGCCAACAGGGCCAAAGCTCCTACGAGCAGTACTTC. Its translation is CASSHGQQGQSSYEQYF.

As for this clonotype: The CDR3 does not end in the conserved phenylalanine or tryptophan, so this is likely a read error. DNA for the CDR3: TGTGCCAGCAGCGTACTGGGGACGTCTGGAAACACCATATATGTT. The encoded protein is CASSVLGTSGNTIYV. This chain uses TRBV9 with TRBJ1-3, with D perhaps matching TRBD1 (5 bases). The germline CDR1 and CDR2 sequences are SGDLS and YYNGEE. The CDR3 totals 15 residues. V lost 1 base and J 1 base, leaving 9 bases between the germline ends.

Only a few counts were recorded for this clonotype. In DNA form, the CDR3 reads TGTGCCAGCAGCTTAATCGAGGGGAAGACTGAAGCTTTCTTT. Translated: CASSLIEGKTEAFF. The rearrangement joins TRBV11-2 to TRBJ1-1, with TRBD1 as a possible D gene (5 bases). There are 14 residues in the CDR3. Trimming cost V 2 bases and J 5 bases, with 12 bases left between them. Germline assignment: CDR1 SGHAT and CDR2 FQNNGV.

J is TRBJ1-1 and V is TRBV7-2; D remains unclear. V gave up 6 bases and J gave up 0 bases, with 17 bases separating them. This CDR3 contains 16 residues. Germline values: CDR1 SGHTA, CDR2 FQGNSA. The CDR3 is CASSYGPLELNTEAFF. CDR3 coding DNA: TGTGCCAGCAGTTATGGACCTCTCGAACTGAACACTGAAGCTTTCTTT. The whole variable domain, filled in from reference TRBV7-2 and TRBJ1-1, reads GAGVSQSPSNKVTEKGKDVELRCDPISGHTALYWYRQSLGQGLEFLIYFQGNSAPDKSGLPSDRFSAERTGGSVSTLTIQRTQQEDSAVYLCASSYGPLELNTEAFFGQGTRLTVV.

This clonotype has a handful of counts. This may come from a read error, since a much larger clone is one base off. This chain links TRBV28 with TRBJ1-4; D is undetermined. The CDR3 has 13 amino acids. Germline V gives CDR1 MDHEN, CDR2 SYDVKM. DNA for the CDR3: TGTGCCAACAGTTTCGGGAGAACTGAAAAACTGTTTTTT. It yields the protein CANSFGRTEKLFF.

This clonotype occurred a few times. This rearrangement joins TRBV28 to TRBJ2-1; perhaps D is TRBD1 or TRBD2 (6 bases each). Trimming took 5 bases from V and 5 from J, leaving 22 bases between them. This CDR3 contains 17 residues. Germline CDR1 MDHEN, CDR2 SYDVKM. The CDR3 coding sequence is TGTGCCAGCAGTAGAGGACCGGGGGCGGACTGGGACAATGAGCAGTTCTTC. It codes for CASSRGPGADWDNEQFF.

There are many counts of this clonotype. The chain links TRBV6-4 to TRBJ2-3; D possibly corresponds to TRBD2 (5 bases). Trimming shortened V by 4 bases and J by 2 bases, and 10 bases separated the two germline ends. The germline V gene encodes CDR1 MRHNA and CDR2 SNTAGT. The CDR3 covers 14 residues. The CDR3 DNA reads as TGTGCCAGCAGTGGCCGGACTTTCACAGATACGCAGTATTTT. Amino acid sequence: CASSGRTFTDTQYF.

The rearrangement links TRBV4-1 to TRBJ2-5; D perhaps matches TRBD1 (5 bases). Per the germline V gene, CDR1 is MGHRA and CDR2 is YSYEKL. The CDR3 runs to 16 residues. The V end was cut by 0 bases, the J end by 1 base, with 12 bases between. The CDR3, as DNA: TGCGCCAGCAGCCAAGAGCCGACAGCGATCCAAGAGACCCAGTACTTC. Amino acids: CASSQEPTAIQETQYF.

At least ten counts were recorded for this clonotype. This chain links TRBV7-2 with TRBJ2-1; 12 bases match TRBD1. The CDR3 consists of 16 residues. V lost 1 base to trimming and J lost 7 bases; unmatched junction nucleotides: 5. Germline lookup yields CDR1 SGHTA and CDR2 FQGNSA. The CDR3, as DNA: TGTGCCAGCAGCTTAGTAGGGACAGGGGGCCTAAATGAGCAGTTCTTC. This gives the protein CASSLVGTGGLNEQFF.

The V gene is TRBV28, the J gene TRBJ2-5; TRBD2 matches 7 bases. The CDR3 loop spans 15 amino acids. Germline-derived CDR1 and CDR2 are MDHEN and SYDVKM. Trimming removed 4 bases from V and 4 bases from J; junction bases left unmatched: 9. The DNA of the CDR3 is TGTGCCAGCAGTTCCTATGGCGGGAGAGGAGAGACCCAGTACTTC. It codes for CASSSYGGRGETQYF.

The genes are TRBV5-1 and TRBJ1-2; D gene unclear. Trimming shortened V by 4 bases and J by 2 bases, and 15 bases separated the two germline ends. CDR3 length: 15 residues. Germline-derived CDR1 and CDR2 are SGHRS and YFSETQ. The CDR3 bases are TGCGCCAGCAGCCAAAACCTGGCCTCAAACTATGGCTACACCTTC. Translating gives CASSQNLASNYGYTF. The variable domain in full, with the rest retrieved from reference TRBV5-1 and TRBJ1-2, is KAGVTQTPRYLIKTRGQQVTLSCSPISGHRSVSWYQQTPGQGLQFLFEYFSETQRNKGNFPGRFSGRQFSNSRSEMNVSTLELGDSALYLCASSQNLASNYGYTFGSGTRLTVV.

In this sample, this clonotype turned up many times. The CDR3 loop is CASSQGSRGGAKFF. CDR3 in DNA: TGCGCCAGCAGCCAAGGGTCAAGGGGGGGGGCAAAGTTCTTC. This rearrangement joins TRBV4-3 to TRBJ2-1; a possible D gene is TRBD2 (7 bases). CDR1 is LGHNA, CDR2 YSLEER, per germline. V gave up 1 base and J gave up 14 bases, with 18 bases separating them. The CDR3 contains 14 residues.

This clonotype was seen repeatedly, ten times or more. V usage is TRBV7-2 and J usage is TRBJ1-2, with D unresolved. The CDR3 is made up of 15 amino acids. The V and J ends lost 3 bases and 0 bases respectively, with 11 bases between them. Looked up from germline, CDR1 is SGHTA and CDR2 is FQGNSA. This CDR3 is CASSFKPQTNYGYTF. As DNA, the CDR3 is TGTGCCAGCAGCTTCAAACCCCAGACTAACTATGGCTACACCTTC.

The chain is built from TRBV6-5 and TRBJ2-5, with TRBD1 identical over 8 bases. V lost 10 bases and J lost 6; bases outside the gene matches: 4. Per germline, CDR1 MNHEY and CDR2 SVGAGI. The CDR3 is 11 amino acids. The CDR3 DNA is TGTGCCAAGAGGACAGGGCAGACCCAGTACTTC. Translation: CAKRTGQTQYF.

This clonotype was picked up a small number of times. J is TRBJ2-7 and V is TRBV5-1; D is ambiguous. Trimming took off 0 bases at V and 3 bases at J, with 13 bases between the two ends. Germline-derived CDR1 and CDR2 are SGHRS and YFSETQ. This CDR3 comprises 15 residues. The CDR3 protein is CASSLEIGNIYEQYF. In DNA form, the CDR3 reads TGCGCCAGCAGCTTGGAAATAGGGAATATCTACGAGCAGTACTTC.

This clonotype was seen many times. The chain recombines TRBV21-1 with TRBJ2-2; the tabulated D call, TRBD2, remains unverified against the DNA. TRBV21-1 counts as a pseudogene. This CDR3 contains 16 residues. DNA for the CDR3: TGTGCCAGCAGCAAAGCAAAGGCTAGTTACACCGGGGAGCTGTTTTTT. Its protein is CASSKAKASYTGELFF.

In this sample, this clonotype turned up many times. The chain joins TRBV12-3 or TRBV12-4 to TRBJ2-5; TRBD2 aligns across 12 bases. The CDR3 length is 15 residues. Trimming at V came to 1 base and at J to 5 bases, leaving 2 bases not matched to a gene. The chain's CDR3 is CASSLDGTSGETQYF. CDR3 in DNA: TGTGCCAGCAGTTTAGATGGGACTAGCGGGGAGACCCAGTACTTC.

About this clonotype: It is likely a read error, because the conserved phenylalanine at the end of the CDR3 is missing. V usage is TRBV28 and J usage is TRBJ1-2; TRBD1 agrees at 8 bases. Germline V gene sequence: CDR1 MDHEN, CDR2 SYDVKM. The CDR3 is made up of 12 amino acids. V lost 11 bases, J lost 2 bases, and 4 bases stayed unmatched. CDR3 sequence reads: CAGGQGNYGYTL. In DNA form, the CDR3 reads TGTGCCGGCGGACAGGGCAACTATGGCTACACCTTA.

In this sample, this clonotype turned up many times. The V call is TRBV5-1, the J call TRBJ2-5, with TRBD1 matching 11 bases. V lost 4 bases, J lost 5 bases, and 7 bases stayed unmatched. The CDR3 is made up of 15 amino acids. Germline V gene sequence: CDR1 SGHRS, CDR2 YFSETQ. CDR3 region: CASSGGTGGEETQYF. CDR3 nucleotides: TGCGCCAGCAGCGGCGGGACAGGGGGAGAGGAGACCCAGTACTTC. The complete variable domain, with remaining parts taken from reference TRBV5-1 and TRBJ2-5, reads KAGVTQTPRYLIKTRGQQVTLSCSPISGHRSVSWYQQTPGQGLQFLFEYFSETQRNKGNFPGRFSGRQFSNSRSEMNVSTLELGDSALYLCASSGGTGGEETQYFGPGTRLLVL.

The sample holds many counts of this clonotype. This chain connects TRBV29-1 to TRBJ1-2; D is unresolved. The CDR3 spans 12 residues. V lost 8 bases, J lost 0 bases, and 10 bases lay in between. The germline gives CDR1 SQVTM, CDR2 ANQGSEA. CDR3: CSSRTANYGYTF. CDR3 coding DNA: TGCAGCTCTCGGACGGCTAACTATGGCTACACCTTC.

Ten or more counts support this clonotype. This chain joins TRBV7-9 and TRBJ2-1, with 9 positions matching TRBD2. This CDR3 region has 13 residues. With 8 bases clipped from V and 10 bases from J, the junction kept 9 bases outside the gene matches. Germline lookup yields CDR1 SEHNR and CDR2 FQNEAQ (reference sequence). The CDR3 bases are TGTGCCAGCCGGGTAGCGGGAGATCACGAGCAGTTCTTC. Its protein is CASRVAGDHEQFF.

This clonotype was detected many times. This chain connects TRBV29-1 to TRBJ1-2, with TRBD1 matching over 9 bases. There are 12 residues in the CDR3. V lost 4 bases, J lost 6 bases, and 3 bases stayed unmatched. Germline V gene sequence: CDR1 SQVTM, CDR2 ANQGSEA. The CDR3 DNA follows: TGCAGCGTTGGGGGACAGGGCCATGGCTACACCTTC. Protein sequence: CSVGGQGHGYTF.

This clonotype was counted at least ten times. The J gene is TRBJ2-2, the V gene TRBV6-5; 10 bases align to TRBD2. The V and J ends lost 6 bases and 7 bases, in that order; junction bases with no gene match: 17. Germline CDR1 is MNHEY and CDR2 is SVGAGI. This CDR3 is built from 18 residues. The CDR3 protein is CASRARQREGQYSGELFF. The CDR3 nucleotides read TGTGCCAGCAGGGCCCGCCAGCGGGAGGGCCAATACAGCGGGGAGCTGTTTTTT.

The DNA for the CDR3 is TGTGCCAGCAGTTTGCAGCGGTCCAGTAGCTACACCTTC. Residues: CASSLQRSSSYTF. J is TRBJ1-2 and V is TRBV28, with D hard to call. CDR1 is MDHEN and CDR2 is SYDVKM in the germline V gene. V lost 3 bases and J 9 bases, leaving 14 bases between the germline ends. The CDR3 has 13 residues.

The CDR3 DNA reads TGTGCCAGCAGTTCGCAGGAGAACCAATACTTC. It codes for CASSSQENQYF. The chain combines TRBV12-3 or TRBV12-4 with TRBJ2-4; D unclear. V dropped 4 bases and J dropped 16 bases, with 14 bases sitting between them. The CDR3 consists of 11 residues.

This clonotype was observed many times. This chain uses TRBV7-2 with TRBJ2-1; TRBD2 matches 12 bases. The CDR3 runs 17 residues. CDR1 and CDR2 (germline): SGHTA, FQGNSA. The trim removed 5 bases at V and 1 base at J, leaving 6 bases unmatched. Here the CDR3 reads CASSKTSGSVSYNEQFF. DNA for the CDR3: TGTGCCAGCAGCAAGACTAGCGGGAGTGTTTCCTACAATGAGCAGTTCTTC.